The text below deals with one TCR beta chain. The data are from a study of CD8 T cells in Susac syndrome. After extraction with the RNeasy kit, 0.5 to 1 ug of the RNA was reverse transcribed using random hexamers. Via MiXCR, TCRdb re-called the immunoSEQ multiplex PCR reads, giving one row per CDR3 protein. Of just over 150,000 distinct CDR3 sequences in the sample, 90% to 95% are singletons; the top ten hold around 0.21%. The germline gives CDR1 MNHEY, CDR2 SVGEGT. The germline V and J ends were trimmed by 2 bases and 6 bases, with 13 bases remaining between them. The CDR3 is made up of 14 amino acids.

Source material: CD8+ T cells from PBMCs. This clonotype originated in a human donor with multiple sclerosis. The V gene is TRBV6-2 or TRBV6-3, the J gene TRBJ1-2; D remains ambiguous. CDR3 in DNA: TGTGCCAGCAGTTACAACCCACTCCGCGATGGCTACACCTTC. Translating it yields CASSYNPLRDGYTF.